Each of the 7 T cell receptor beta chains below was sequenced from the same sample in a study of T cell repertoires in cytomegalovirus infection. TCRdb itself ran the reads through MiXCR, one entry per CDR3 protein. The sample contains approximately 750,000 distinct CDR3 sequences, about 40% of which appear only once. Sequencing input: PBMCs. The origin of the receptors is a human donor in good health (CMV status not recorded). Some clones in this sample may be carry-over from other donors' samples.

The chain is built from TRBV27 and TRBJ2-5; tentative D call: TRBD1 (6 bases). Germline values: CDR1 MNHEY, CDR2 SMNVEV (reference sequence). V shed 3 bases and J shed 4 bases, with 24 bases lying between them. The CDR3 consists of 18 residues. In DNA, the CDR3 is TGTGCCAGCAGTTTTAAGACAGGCGGCGCAGGAGATCGAGAGACCCAGTACTTC. Translating it yields CASSFKTGGAGDRETQYF.

The V gene is TRBV6-4, the J gene TRBJ1-1; D is unclear. Germline CDR1 is MRHNA and CDR2 is SNTAGT. Trimming took 7 bases from V and 1 from J, leaving 16 bases between them. The CDR3 runs to 15 residues. CDR3 in amino acids: CASNRTRHANTEAFF. The CDR3 bases are TGTGCCAGCAATCGAACGAGGCACGCGAACACTGAAGCTTTCTTT.

This chain connects TRBV28 to TRBJ2-1, with TRBD2 matching over 9 bases. V lost 6 bases and J lost 12; bases outside the gene matches: 12. This CDR3 has 14 amino acids. Germline lookup yields CDR1 MDHEN and CDR2 SYDVKM. The CDR3 coding sequence is TGTGCCAGCAGCCGGGCTAGCGGGACGATTCGGCAGTTCTTC. Protein product: CASSRASGTIRQFF.

About this clonotype itself: This may stem from a read error, because a much larger clone lies one nucleotide away. V gene TRBV28 combines with J gene TRBJ2-1; no clear D gene. The CDR3 is 15 amino acids. The V gene's germline CDR1 is MDHEN and CDR2 SYDVKM. CDR3 loop: CASSPPRSQANEQLF. CDR3 in DNA: TGTGCCAGCAGTCCCCCCCGGTCCCAGGCGAATGAGCAGCTCTTC.

The chain uses TRBV5-6 and TRBJ2-1, with D perhaps assigned TRBD1 or TRBD2 (7 bases each). CDR3 size: 19 residues. The V gene's germline CDR1 is SGHDT and CDR2 YYEEEE. V was shortened by 4 bases and J by 3 bases, with 26 bases between the two germline ends. CDR3 nucleotide sequence: TGTGCCAGCAGCCTGGTCCAGGGGGTAAACAAGCGGGACTACAATGAGCAGTTCTTC. Its protein is CASSLVQGVNKRDYNEQFF.

This chain links TRBV7-6 with TRBJ2-3; D call uncertain. CDR3 length equals 18 residues. Trimming cost V 6 bases and J 2 bases, with 24 bases left between them. Germline V CDR1 and CDR2: SGHVS, FNYEAQ. The CDR3 spells CASRPPLTSPYFTDTQYF. CDR3 bases: TGTGCCAGCAGGCCACCCCTGACTTCTCCATACTTCACAGATACGCAGTATTTT. The complete variable domain, with remaining parts taken from reference TRBV7-6 and TRBJ2-3, reads GAGVSQSPRYKVTKRGQDVALRCDPISGHVSLYWYRQALGQGPEFLTYFNYEAQQDKSGLPNDRFSAERPEGSISTLTIQRTEQRDSAMYRCASRPPLTSPYFTDTQYFGPGTRLTVL.

This clonotype was found many times. The chain links TRBV7-8 to TRBJ2-7; 8 bases map to TRBD2. CDR1 is SGHVS, CDR2 FQNEAQ, per germline. The length of the CDR3 is 14 residues. V gave up 5 bases and J gave up 3 bases; unmatched junction bases: 6. This CDR3 is CASSLTSGYYEQYF. The CDR3 bases are TGTGCCAGCAGCCTCACTAGCGGATACTACGAGCAGTACTTC.